This is a list of T cell receptor beta chains from one sample in a study of T cell changes during pregnancy in multiple sclerosis. Sequencing used immunoSEQ multiplex PCR; TCRdb keeps in-frame clones, though not all of them. Seen here are 25,000 to 35,000 clones, 90% to 95% observed once, and the top ten hold approximately 5.4%. The sequences come from CD8+ T cells from peripheral blood mononuclear cells, collected before pregnancy. These receptors were collected from a female donor with multiple sclerosis, enrolled in a pregnancy study. Each CDR3 is given with its conserved first and last residue. A D gene is named only where the DNA matches it firmly.

d_gene: TRBD1
j_gene: TRBJ2-1
v_gene: TRBV19
CDR3aa: CASRVGTGAPTHSNEQFF
CDR3nt: TGTGCCAGTAGAGTCGGGACAGGGGCCCCAACTCACTCCAATGAGCAGTTCTTC

d_gene: TRBD2
j_gene: TRBJ2-7
v_gene: TRBV27
CDR3aa: CASSYIAGVHEQYF
CDR3nt: TGTGCCAGCAGTTATATAGCGGGAGTACACGAGCAGTACTTC

d_gene: -
j_gene: TRBJ2-1
v_gene: TRBV9
CDR3aa: CASSVDPRGRDNEQFF
CDR3nt: TGTGCCAGCAGCGTAGATCCTAGGGGGAGGGACAATGAGCAGTTCTTC

d_gene: -
j_gene: TRBJ2-7
v_gene: TRBV6-4
CDR3aa: CASSDSQEGYEQYF
CDR3nt: TGTGCCAGCAGTGACTCTCAGGAGGGGTACGAGCAGTACTTC

d_gene: -
j_gene: TRBJ1-5
v_gene: TRBV7-9
CDR3aa: CASSLGREPQHF
CDR3nt: TGTGCCAGCAGCTTAGGCCGGGAACCCCAGCATTTT

d_gene: TRBD2
j_gene: TRBJ2-7
v_gene: TRBV6-5
CDR3aa: CASSYVAGSSYEQYF
CDR3nt: TGTGCCAGCAGTTACGTAGCGGGGAGCTCCTACGAGCAGTACTTC

d_gene: TRBD2
j_gene: TRBJ2-3
v_gene: TRBV6-5
CDR3aa: CASSYSGLASTGTQYF
CDR3nt: TGTGCCAGCAGTTACTCGGGACTAGCGAGCACAGGTACGCAGTATTTT

d_gene: -
j_gene: TRBJ2-2
v_gene: TRBV5-4
CDR3aa: CASRELAGELFF
CDR3nt: TGTGCCAGCAGGGAGCTCGCCGGGGAGCTGTTTTTT

d_gene: TRBD2
j_gene: TRBJ2-2
v_gene: TRBV7-3
CDR3aa: CASSPGGGVTGELFF
CDR3nt: TGTGCCAGCAGCCCCGGGGGGGGAGTCACCGGGGAGCTGTTTTTT

d_gene: -
j_gene: TRBJ2-7
v_gene: TRBV28
CDR3aa: CASSTPQRYEQYF
CDR3nt: TGTGCCAGCAGTACCCCACAGAGATACGAGCAGTACTTC

d_gene: -
j_gene: TRBJ2-7
v_gene: TRBV5-1
CDR3aa: CASGTASSYEQYF
CDR3nt: TGCGCCAGCGGGACTGCCTCCTCCTACGAGCAGTACTTC